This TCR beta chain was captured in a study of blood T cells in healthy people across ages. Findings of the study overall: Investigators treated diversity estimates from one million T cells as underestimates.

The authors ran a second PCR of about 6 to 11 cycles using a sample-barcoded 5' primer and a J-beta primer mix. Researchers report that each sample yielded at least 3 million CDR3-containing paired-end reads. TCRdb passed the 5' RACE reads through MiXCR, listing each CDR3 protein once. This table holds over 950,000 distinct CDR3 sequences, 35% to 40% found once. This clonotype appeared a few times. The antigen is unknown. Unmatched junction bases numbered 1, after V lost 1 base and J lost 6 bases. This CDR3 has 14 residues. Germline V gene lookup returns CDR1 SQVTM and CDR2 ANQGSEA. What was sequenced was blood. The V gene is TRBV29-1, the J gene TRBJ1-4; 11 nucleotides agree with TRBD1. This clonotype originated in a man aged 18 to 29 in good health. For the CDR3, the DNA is TGCAGCGTTGAAGGGACAGGGGGCGATGAAAAACTGTTTTTT. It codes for CSVEGTGGDEKLFF.